The present T cell receptor beta chain was sequenced within a study of blood T cell repertoires in COVID-19. Study details: Sources were T cells, B-cell-depleted T cells, or PBMCs; the material itself was cDNA or gDNA.

From germline, CDR1 is LNHDA and CDR2 SQIVND (reference sequence). This CDR3 contains 15 residues. Trimming took 3 bases from V and 6 from J, leaving 16 bases between them. In the study's own analysis: Researchers report that nucleated cell counts were estimated from reference gene primer amplification. Only in-frame clones appear in the TCRdb table, and some are missing; sequencing was by immunoSEQ multiplex PCR. For V, J and clone size, that table is used; D and trimming come from the DNA. The sample consists of about 280,000 clones, 65% to 90% of them appearing once. The rearrangement joins TRBV19 to TRBJ2-3, with TRBD2 as a possible D gene (5 bases). The receptor's source is a human donor in a cohort sampled during active COVID-19. Sequencing input: peripheral blood. The CDR3 DNA sequence: TGTGCCAGTAGTATCCGTGGGAGTCCTGGCGATACGCAGTATTTT. Translation gives CASSIRGSPGDTQYF.